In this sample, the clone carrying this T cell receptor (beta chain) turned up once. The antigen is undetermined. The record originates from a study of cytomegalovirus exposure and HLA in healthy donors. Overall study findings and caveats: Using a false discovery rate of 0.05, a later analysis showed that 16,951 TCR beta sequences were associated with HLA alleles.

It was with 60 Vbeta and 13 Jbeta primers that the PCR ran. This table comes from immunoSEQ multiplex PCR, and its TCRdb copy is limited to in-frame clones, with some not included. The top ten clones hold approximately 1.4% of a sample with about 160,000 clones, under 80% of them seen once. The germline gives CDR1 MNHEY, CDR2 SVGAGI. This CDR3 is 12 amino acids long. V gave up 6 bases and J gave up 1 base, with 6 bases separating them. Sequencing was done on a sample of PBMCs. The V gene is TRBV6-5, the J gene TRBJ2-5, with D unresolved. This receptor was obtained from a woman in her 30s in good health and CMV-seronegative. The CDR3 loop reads CASSRSQETQYF. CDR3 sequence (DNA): TGTGCCAGCAGCCGCAGCCAAGAGACCCAGTACTTC.